This T cell receptor (beta chain) was retrieved from a study of cytomegalovirus exposure and HLA in healthy donors. Study-level results: The study labeled about 160 TCR beta chains cytomegalovirus-associated. 16,951 TCR beta sequences were associated with HLA alleles at 0.05 false discovery rate in a later analysis. Common viral pathogens were later found to be apparently linked to several of the most significant clusters.

The CDR3 sequence is 15 residues long. Losses at the gene ends were 6 bases for V and 2 bases for J; bases not matched to a gene: 10. Germline lookup yields CDR1 MNHEY and CDR2 SMNVEV (reference sequence). About this clone itself: Its cognate antigen is unknown.

A multiplex PCR was run with 60 Vbeta primers and 13 Jbeta primers. TCRdb's copy holds only in-frame clones and misses some; the assay was immunoSEQ multiplex PCR. There are 100,000 to 150,000 clones in the sample; around 70% occur only once, and about 2.6% lies in the top ten. The sample consisted of PBMCs. This TCR was recovered from a human donor in good health. The J gene is TRBJ2-7, the V gene TRBV27; 7 bases map to TRBD2. The CDR3 region has the DNA TGTGCCAGCAGCCGAGGGAGGGCATCCCCCTACGAGCAGTACTTC. This translates into CASSRGRASPYEQYF.